A single sample is the source of the 12 T cell receptor beta chains below, sequenced in a study of control samples from healthy donors and cancer patients. Assay: immunoSEQ multiplex PCR; the TCRdb copy retains only in-frame clones and omits some. The sample contains about 130,000 clones, roughly 95% of which appear only once. The sequenced sample consisted of blood. These receptors were taken from a man between 25 and 39 years old in good health.

This clone appeared once. V usage is TRBV18 and J usage is TRBJ1-1; perhaps TRBD1 as D (5 bases). CDR3 length: 17 residues. Trimming took off 5 bases at V and 1 base at J, with 20 bases between the two ends. Germline assignment: CDR1 KGHSH and CDR2 LQKENI. The CDR3 nucleotides read TGTGCCAGCTCATCGGAAGGGAAGGGGAGAGGGAACACTGAAGCTTTCTTT. Translated: CASSSEGKGRGNTEAFF.

The rearrangement joins TRBV7-2 to TRBJ2-3; D gene ambiguous. The V gene's germline CDR1 is SGHTA and CDR2 FQGNSA. The CDR3 contains 12 residues. With 5 bases removed from V and 5 bases from J, the gap between germline ends came to 8 bases. CDR3 sequence reads: CASSAYGDTQYF. DNA for the CDR3: TGTGCCAGCAGCGCGTACGGAGATACGCAGTATTTT.

The genes are TRBV28 and TRBJ1-5, with D perhaps matching TRBD1 (6 bases). V was cut by 7 bases and J by 4 bases, with 20 bases left in between. Looked up from germline, CDR1 is MDHEN and CDR2 is SYDVKM. The length of the CDR3 is 16 residues. Written as DNA, the CDR3 is TGTGCCAGCACCCTAGGGGGGGGGCGCGAAAATCAGCCCCAGCATTTT. Translated: CASTLGGGRENQPQHF.

The chain combines TRBV2 with TRBJ1-5; 8 bases align to TRBD1. V shed 8 bases, J shed 6 bases, and the junction held 12 bases outside the gene matches. Germline V gives CDR1 SNHLY, CDR2 FYNNEI. CDR3 length equals 15 residues. CDR3 protein: CASAGQGIESQPQHF. As DNA, the CDR3 is TGTGCCAGCGCCGGACAGGGCATCGAATCTCAGCCCCAGCATTTT.

The rearrangement joins TRBV10-2 to TRBJ2-2, with a weak D call TRBD1 (8 bases). V lost 10 bases to trimming and J lost 5 bases, with 17 bases between them. Germline V gives CDR1 WSHSY, CDR2 SAAADI. CDR3 length: 14 amino acids. The CDR3 spells CATDRGGGTGELFF. Here the CDR3 DNA reads TGCGCCACCGACAGGGGCGGGGGAACCGGGGAGCTGTTTTTT.

This chain uses TRBV7-9 with TRBJ1-6; TRBD1 is a possible D gene (6 bases). Germline CDR1 and CDR2: SEHNR and FQNEAQ (reference sequence). The CDR3 has 17 residues. Trimming shortened V by 2 bases and J by 3 bases, and 14 bases separated the two germline ends. This CDR3 reads CASSLRGGYDYNSPLHF. The CDR3 DNA is TGTGCCAGCAGCTTAAGGGGGGGGTATGACTATAATTCACCCCTCCACTTT.

This clone was recorded a few times. This chain uses TRBV5-4 with TRBJ2-2; the D gene could be TRBD1 or TRBD2 (5 bases each). The CDR3 length is 15 residues. V lost 5 bases, J lost 0 bases, and 11 bases lay in between. Germline lookup yields CDR1 SGHNT and CDR2 YYREEE (reference sequence). CDR3 DNA: TGTGCCAGCAGGCCCGGGACGACGAACACCGGGGAGCTGTTTTTT. It translates to CASRPGTTNTGELFF.

V gene TRBV5-4 combines with J gene TRBJ1-2; no reliable D call. CDR1 is SGHNT, CDR2 YYREEE, per germline (reference sequence). The CDR3 runs to 13 residues. V gave up 6 bases and J gave up 3 bases, with 12 bases separating them. This CDR3 is CASTVERDYGYTF. The CDR3 DNA is TGTGCCAGCACGGTAGAAAGGGACTATGGCTACACCTTC.

The chain combines TRBV13 with TRBJ1-2, with D hard to call. This CDR3 has 14 amino acids. Per the germline V gene, CDR1 is PRHDT and CDR2 is FYEKMQ (reference sequence). V gave up 2 bases and J gave up 3 bases, with 10 bases separating them. The CDR3 spells CASSLFAGDYGYTF. CDR3 in DNA: TGTGCCAGCAGCTTATTTGCCGGAGACTATGGCTACACCTTC. The whole variable domain, remainder taken from reference TRBV13 and TRBJ1-2, is AAGVIQSPRHLIKEKRETATLKCYPIPRHDTVYWYQQGPGQDPQFLISFYEKMQSDKGSIPDRFSAQQFSDYHSELNMSSLELGDSALYFCASSLFAGDYGYTFGSGTRLTVV.

With respect to this clone: At one end the junction does not follow the germline gene, possibly because of a read error. This rearrangement joins TRBV6-2 or TRBV6-3 to TRBJ2-1, with TRBD1 as a possible D gene (6 bases). This CDR3 is 13 amino acids long. From germline, CDR1 is MNHEY and CDR2 SVGEGT. The CDR3 is CASSAGTPPFGIF. CDR3 sequence (DNA): TGTGCCAGCAGCGCCGGGACACCTCCTTTCGGAATCTTC.

CDR3 loop: CASSLNFGGEQYF. CDR3 bases: TGTGCCAGCAGCTTAAACTTTGGGGGAGAGCAGTACTTC. This chain links TRBV11-2 with TRBJ2-7; D tentatively fits TRBD1 or TRBD2 (5 bases each). This CDR3 has 13 amino acids. The ends were cut back, 2 bases at V and 7 bases at J, with 12 bases in the middle. Germline V CDR1 and CDR2: SGHAT, FQNNGV. Drawing the rest from reference TRBV11-2 and TRBJ2-7, the complete variable domain is EAGVAQSPRYKIIEKRQSVAFWCNPISGHATLYWYQQILGQGPKLLIQFQNNGVVDDSQLPKDRFSAERLKGVDSTLKIQPAKLEDSAVYLCASSLNFGGEQYFGPGTRLTVT.

The chain employs TRBV4-2 and TRBJ1-2; tentative D call: TRBD1 (6 bases). The CDR3 sequence is 14 residues long. The germline V and J ends were trimmed by 0 bases and 6 bases, with 11 bases remaining between them. In germline, CDR1 is LGHNA, CDR2 YNFKEQ. CDR3 protein: CASSQDDTGNGYTF. The CDR3 coding sequence is TGTGCCAGCAGCCAAGATGATACAGGGAATGGCTACACCTTC.